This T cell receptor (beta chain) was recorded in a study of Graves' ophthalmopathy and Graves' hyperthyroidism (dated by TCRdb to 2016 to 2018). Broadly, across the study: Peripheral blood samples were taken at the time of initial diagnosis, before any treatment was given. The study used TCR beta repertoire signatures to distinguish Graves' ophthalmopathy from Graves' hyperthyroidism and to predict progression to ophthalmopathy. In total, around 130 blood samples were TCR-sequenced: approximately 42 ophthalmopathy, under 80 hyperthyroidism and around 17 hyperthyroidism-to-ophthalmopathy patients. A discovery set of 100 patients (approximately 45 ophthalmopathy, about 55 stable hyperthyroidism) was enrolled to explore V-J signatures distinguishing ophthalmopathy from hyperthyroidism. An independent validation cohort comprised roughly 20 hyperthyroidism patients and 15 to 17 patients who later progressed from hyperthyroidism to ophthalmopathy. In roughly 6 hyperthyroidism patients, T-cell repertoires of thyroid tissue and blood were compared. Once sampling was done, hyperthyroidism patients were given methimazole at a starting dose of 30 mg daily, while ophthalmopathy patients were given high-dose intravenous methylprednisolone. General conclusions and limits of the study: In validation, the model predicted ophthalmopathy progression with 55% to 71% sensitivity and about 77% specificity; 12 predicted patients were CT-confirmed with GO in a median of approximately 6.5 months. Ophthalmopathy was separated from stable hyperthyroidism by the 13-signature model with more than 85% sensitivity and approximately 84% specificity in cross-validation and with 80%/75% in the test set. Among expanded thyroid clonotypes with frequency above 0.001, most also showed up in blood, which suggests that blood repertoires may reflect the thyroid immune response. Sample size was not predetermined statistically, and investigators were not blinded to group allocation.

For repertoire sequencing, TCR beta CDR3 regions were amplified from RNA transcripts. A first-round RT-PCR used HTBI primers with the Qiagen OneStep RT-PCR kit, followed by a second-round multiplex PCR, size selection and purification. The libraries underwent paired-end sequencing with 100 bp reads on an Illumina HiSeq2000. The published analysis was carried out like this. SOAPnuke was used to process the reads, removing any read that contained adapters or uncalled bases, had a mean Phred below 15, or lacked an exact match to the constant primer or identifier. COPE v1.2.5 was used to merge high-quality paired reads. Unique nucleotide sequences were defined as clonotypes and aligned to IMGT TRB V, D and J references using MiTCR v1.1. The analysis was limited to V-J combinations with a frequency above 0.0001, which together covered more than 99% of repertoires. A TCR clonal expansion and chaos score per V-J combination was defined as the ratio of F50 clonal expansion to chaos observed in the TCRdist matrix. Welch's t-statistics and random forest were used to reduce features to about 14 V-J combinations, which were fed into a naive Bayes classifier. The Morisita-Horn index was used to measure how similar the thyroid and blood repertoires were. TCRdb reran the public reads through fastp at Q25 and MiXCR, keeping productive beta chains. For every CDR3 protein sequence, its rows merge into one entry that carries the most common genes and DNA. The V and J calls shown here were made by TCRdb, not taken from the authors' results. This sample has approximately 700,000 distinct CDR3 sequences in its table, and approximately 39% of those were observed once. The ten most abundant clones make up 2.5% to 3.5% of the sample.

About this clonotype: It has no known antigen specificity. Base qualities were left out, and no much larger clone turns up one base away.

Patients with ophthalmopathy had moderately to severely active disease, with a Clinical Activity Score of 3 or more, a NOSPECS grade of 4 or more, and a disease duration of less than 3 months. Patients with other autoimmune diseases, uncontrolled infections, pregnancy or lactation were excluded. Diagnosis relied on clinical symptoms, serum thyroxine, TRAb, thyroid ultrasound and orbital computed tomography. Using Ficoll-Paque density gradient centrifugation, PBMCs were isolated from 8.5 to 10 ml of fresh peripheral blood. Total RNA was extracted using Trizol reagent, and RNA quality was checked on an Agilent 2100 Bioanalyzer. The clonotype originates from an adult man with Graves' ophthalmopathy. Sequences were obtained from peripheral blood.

Here the CDR3 is given as CASSFSRGRAEAFF. The sequenced DNA is TGTGCCAGCAGCTTCAGCAGGGGACGAGCTGAAGCTTTCTTT. The sequence joins TRBV7-4 to TRBJ1-1; the best D guess is TRBD1, with 6 bases matching. The trim is 3 bases for V and 6 bases for J, with a gap of 14 bases between the germline ends. The CDR3 contains 14 residues, cysteine and phenylalanine counted. This entry keeps only the CDR3 DNA: 42 bases, framed from base 1. The germline V gene encodes CDR1 SGHVT and CDR2 SQSDAQ.